These T cell receptor beta chains were read from a single sample in a study of T cell repertoires in cytomegalovirus infection. TCRdb processed the reads anew with MiXCR; each CDR3 protein has one entry. This sample has some 97,000 distinct CDR3 sequences, with about a quarter found just once. The material sequenced was CD8+ T cells from PBMCs. These receptors were taken from a human donor in good health (CMV status not recorded). Some clones in this sample may be carry-over from other donors' samples. Each CDR3 is given with its conserved first and last residue. Each record gives: J gene, V gene, clone size, D gene, CDR3 DNA, CDR3 protein. D genes are given only for firm matches. Expanded clones are given a class, and other clones once, few, many or no size at all.

>TRBJ2-2|TRBV20-1|-|TRBD2
TGCAGTGCTGAGGTAGCGGGGGTAAACACCGGGGAGCTGTTTTTT
CSAEVAGVNTGELFF
>TRBJ1-1|TRBV29-1|-|TRBD1
TGCAGCGCCCGAAGGGGACAGGGCGGCACTGAAGCTTTCTTT
CSARRGQGGTEAFF
>TRBJ2-2|TRBV20-1|few|TRBD1
TGCAGTGCTCGGCCGGGACAGACCAACACCGGGGAGCTGTTTTTT
CSARPGQTNTGELFF
>TRBJ2-6|TRBV7-6|many|-
TGTGCCAGCAGCAGGACGGCTAGTTCCTCTGGGGCCAACGTCCTGACTTTC
CASSRTASSSGANVLTF
>TRBJ2-7|TRBV2|-|TRBD2
TGTGCCAGCAGTGGGGGCAGCGGGGGTCTCGAGCAGTACTTC
CASSGGSGGLEQYF
>TRBJ2-1|TRBV12-3/TRBV12-4|-|TRBD2
TGTGCCAGCAGTTTAGCGGGAGGGCCTTGGAATGAGCAGTTCTTC
CASSLAGGPWNEQFF
>TRBJ2-7|TRBV25-1|few|-
TGTGCCAGCAGAGGGGACAACTCCTACGAGCAGTACTTC
CASRGDNSYEQYF
>TRBJ2-7|TRBV7-9|-|TRBD2
TGTGCCAGCAGCTTAGCGATGGCGGGAGGGCCTTTCGAGCAGTACTTC
CASSLAMAGGPFEQYF
>TRBJ1-1|TRBV12-3/TRBV12-4|few|-
TGTGCCAGCAGTTTCTGGGGCTCGAACACTGAAGCTTTCTTT
CASSFWGSNTEAFF
>TRBJ2-5|TRBV28|-|-
TGTGCCAGCAGTTTCGACACTCAGGAGACCCAGTACTTC
CASSFDTQETQYF
>TRBJ1-1|TRBV20-1|few|TRBD1
TGCAGTGCTAGAGCCAGGGGGCAGGTTGAAGCTTTCTTT
CSARARGQVEAFF
>TRBJ1-3|TRBV12-3/TRBV12-4|-|-
TGTGCCTTAACCCGGAACTCTGGAAACACCATATATTTT
CALTRNSGNTIYF
>TRBJ2-7|TRBV20-1|-|-
TGCAGTGCTAGATCGGGCAGCCAAGCATACGAGCAGTACTTC
CSARSGSQAYEQYF
>TRBJ2-1|TRBV19|-|-
TGTGCCAGTAGTATAACTGTAAACTCCTACAATGAGCAGTTCTTC
CASSITVNSYNEQFF
>TRBJ1-1|TRBV28|-|-
TGTGCCAGCAGCCTAATGATAGGTAACACTGAAGCTTTCTTT
CASSLMIGNTEAFF